The rows below give T cell receptor beta chains drawn from one sample of a study of T cell responses to AZD1222 COVID-19 vaccine. Sequencing used immunoSEQ multiplex PCR; TCRdb keeps in-frame clones, though not all of them. There are approximately 60,000 clones in the sample; approximately 84% occur only once, and over 15% lies in the top ten. Sequenced material: peripheral blood, taken on day 0 of AZD1222 vaccination. These receptor sequences come from an adult in good health. The CDR3 runs from the conserved cysteine through the conserved F or W. Fields, in order: clone size, D gene, J gene, V gene, CDR3 DNA, CDR3 protein. D genes are given only for firm matches. Size is omitted from some rows. Given values are once, few, many or a class for expanded clones.

- | TRBD2 | TRBJ2-7 | TRBV7-9 | TGTGCCAGCAGCCCAGGGACTAGCGGGATCTACGAGCAGTACTTC | CASSPGTSGIYEQYF
- | - | TRBJ1-5 | TRBV6-1 | TGTGCCAGCAGTGAAGAGAGGGCCTCACCCCAGCATTTT | CASSEERASPQHF
once | TRBD1 | TRBJ2-5 | TRBV28 | TGTGCCAGCAGTTTGGGACAGGGGGCTGGAAAGACCCAGTACTTC | CASSLGQGAGKTQYF
- | TRBD1 | TRBJ2-5 | TRBV24-1 | TGTGCCACCAGTGCCGCGACAGGGGCAGAGACCCAGTACTTC | CATSAATGAETQYF
- | - | TRBJ1-2 | TRBV29-1 | TGCAGCGTTGCTGAGGGGCAGGACTATGGCTACACCTTC | CSVAEGQDYGYTF
- | - | TRBJ2-2 | TRBV7-3 | TGTGCCAGCAGCCCGGGGGTCGCCGGGGAGCTGTTTTTT | CASSPGVAGELFF
- | - | TRBJ2-1 | TRBV4-3 | TGCGCCAGCAGCCAAGATCTAGCGATGTACAATGAGCAGTTCTTC | CASSQDLAMYNEQFF
once | - | TRBJ1-2 | TRBV5-1 | TGCGCCAGCAGCTTGGGAGGGGACGACTATGGCTACACCTTC | CASSLGGDDYGYTF
- | - | TRBJ2-7 | TRBV21-1 | TGTGCCAGCAGGAGAACAGGGTACGAGCAGTACTTC | CASRRTGYEQYF
- | - | TRBJ1-2 | TRBV6-2/TRBV6-3 | TGTGCCAGCAGTTTTTCAGGGGTATCAGGCTATGGCTACACCTTC | CASSFSGVSGYGYTF
few | - | TRBJ1-1 | TRBV28 | TGTGCCAGCAGTTTAGGACACGAAGCTTTCTTT | CASSLGHEAFF
once | - | TRBJ2-7 | TRBV7-2 | TGTGCCAGCAGCTTATCAGTTAGCGCAACCTACGAGCAGTACTTC | CASSLSVSATYEQYF
- | TRBD2 | TRBJ2-1 | TRBV30 | TGTGCCTGGAGTAACCCTAGCGGGAGGGCCGGTAATGAGCAGTTCTTC | CAWSNPSGRAGNEQFF
- | - | TRBJ1-2 | TRBV13 | TGTGCCAGCAGCTTGAGAGAGAACTATGGCTACACCTTC | CASSLRENYGYTF
- | - | TRBJ1-1 | TRBV28 | TGTGCCAGCAGTTCGCGCATCCGAGGCGGCGACACTGAAGCTTTCTTT | CASSSRIRGGDTEAFF
- | TRBD2 | TRBJ2-1 | TRBV6-1 | TGTGCCAGCAGTGAAGCTGAGCGGGAGTACCCCTCCTACAATGAGCAGTTCTTC | CASSEAEREYPSYNEQFF
- | - | TRBJ1-4 | TRBV5-4 | TGTGCCAGCAGCTGGTGGGGGGCAACTAATGAAAAACTGTTTTTT | CASSWWGATNEKLFF
once | - | TRBJ1-2 | TRBV29-1 | TGCAGCGTTGTAGAGGGGGGCGGCTACACCTTC | CSVVEGGGYTF
- | - | TRBJ2-7 | TRBV7-9 | TGTGCCAGCAGCTCTCCGGGACAAGGAGTCTACGAGCAGTACTTC | CASSSPGQGVYEQYF
- | - | TRBJ1-6 | TRBV30 | TGTGCCTGGGGGCGAGACTCACCCCTCCACTTT | CAWGRDSPLHF
- | - | TRBJ1-2 | TRBV28 | TGTGCCAGCAGCCCACAACAGGGCAGGCGGTGGGGCTACACCTTC | CASSPQQGRRWGYTF
few | - | TRBJ1-6 | TRBV7-3 | TGTGCCAGCAGCTTAAAATCCTCTTCCAATTCACCCCTCCACTTT | CASSLKSSSNSPLHF
- | - | TRBJ2-7 | TRBV21-1 | TGTGCCAGCAGTCGCGGGGGCTCCTACGAGCAGTACTTC | CASSRGGSYEQYF
- | TRBD1 | TRBJ1-4 | TRBV11-3 | TGTGCCAGCAGCATGCAACAGGGGACGGAACTGTTTTTT | CASSMQQGTELFF
- | TRBD2 | TRBJ2-1 | TRBV7-9 | TGTGCCAGCAGCTTAGCTGCCCTAGCGGGAAACAATGAGCAGTTCTTC | CASSLAALAGNNEQFF
- | - | TRBJ2-5 | TRBV15 | TGTGCCACCAGTAGGGGAGGGGGCATCCAAGAGACCCAGTACTTC | CATSRGGGIQETQYF
- | - | TRBJ2-7 | TRBV28 | TGTGCGACCGGGACCTACGAGCAGTACTTC | CATGTYEQYF
once | - | TRBJ2-1 | TRBV29-1 | TGCAGCGTCCCTACCGGGACTTGGCACAACAATGAGCAGTTCTTC | CSVPTGTWHNNEQFF
- | - | TRBJ1-5 | TRBV19 | TGTGCCAGTAGTGGCCAGACAGGAAAGAATCAGCCCCAGCATTTT | CASSGQTGKNQPQHF
- | TRBD2 | TRBJ2-7 | TRBV5-1 | TGCGCCAGCTCACAAGCGGGGACCGTCTCCTACGAGCAGTACTTC | CASSQAGTVSYEQYF
- | - | TRBJ1-5 | TRBV29-1 | TGCAGCGGGATTGGGTGGAAGTATAGCAATCAGCCCCAGCATTTT | CSGIGWKYSNQPQHF
- | TRBD1 | TRBJ1-2 | TRBV5-5 | TGTGCCAGCAGCCCGCGGGTGGAGGACAGGGGGCCCAACTATGGCTACACCTTC | CASSPRVEDRGPNYGYTF
- | - | TRBJ1-6 | TRBV30 | TGTGCCTGGAGTGAACTGCAGAGTTCACCCCTCCACTTT | CAWSELQSSPLHF
- | - | TRBJ2-7 | TRBV21-1 | TGTGCCAGCTGCCCGGGACACCTAGGCACCTACGAGCAGTACTTC | CASCPGHLGTYEQYF
- | TRBD1 | TRBJ1-1 | TRBV7-2 | TGTGCCAGCACCGAGAGAGCCGGGACAGCGAACACTGAAGCTTTCTTT | CASTERAGTANTEAFF
- | - | TRBJ2-1 | TRBV7-3 | TGTGCCAGCAGCTTAAATGTGGGAGAAGGCTCCTACAATGAGCAGTTCTTC | CASSLNVGEGSYNEQFF
- | TRBD2 | TRBJ2-1 | TRBV19 | TGTGCCAGTACGTCCACTAGCGGGGGACGCAATGAGCAGTTCTTC | CASTSTSGGRNEQFF
- | TRBD2 | TRBJ2-1 | TRBV2 | TGTGCCAGCAGTGGAGCGGGGGGATCCTACAATGAGCAGTTCTTC | CASSGAGGSYNEQFF
- | - | TRBJ2-5 | TRBV14 | TGTGCCAGCAGCCACACGGATGAAAAGTACTTC | CASSHTDEKYF
- | - | TRBJ2-3 | TRBV7-9 | TGTGCCAGCAGCTTAATGGCAGATACGCAGTATTTT | CASSLMADTQYF
- | TRBD1 | TRBJ2-7 | TRBV6-5 | TGTGCCAGCAGCTCCGGGACAGGCGACTACGAGCAGTACTTC | CASSSGTGDYEQYF
- | TRBD1 | TRBJ2-7 | TRBV29-1 | TGCAGCGTTGAGGCAGGGGGCGAGCAGTACTTC | CSVEAGGEQYF
- | - | TRBJ2-3 | TRBV4-3 | TGCGCCAGCAGCCAAGATCAAGGAACAGATACGCAGTATTTT | CASSQDQGTDTQYF
- | - | TRBJ1-1 | TRBV28 | TGTGCCAGCAGTTTATGGGGAAAGAGGACTGAAGCTTTCTTT | CASSLWGKRTEAFF
- | TRBD2 | TRBJ2-7 | TRBV10-2 | TGCGCCAGCAGTGAGTCCCGACTAGCGGGAGAGTACGAGCAGTACTTC | CASSESRLAGEYEQYF